These 31 T cell receptor beta chains share one sample of origin, sequenced in a study of blood T cells in healthy people across ages. The use of a sample-barcoded 5' primer and a J-beta primer mix characterized a second PCR of 7 to 11 cycles. Each CDR3 protein gets one entry after TCRdb re-called the 5' RACE reads with MiXCR. This table holds 1.5 million to 2 million distinct CDR3 sequences, 49% found once. Sequenced: blood. The receptors stem from a woman between 40 and 55 years old in good health.

This clonotype was counted only a few times. V and J are TRBV5-1 and TRBJ1-2; the D is unclear. Trimming shortened V by 3 bases and J by 4 bases, and 16 bases separated the two germline ends. This CDR3 has 15 amino acids. The V gene's germline CDR1 is SGHRS and CDR2 YFSETQ. CDR3 coding DNA: TGCGCCAGCAGCTCCGCTACATCCGCCGGCTATGGCTACACCTTC. It is translated as CASSSATSAGYGYTF.

This chain connects TRBV29-1 to TRBJ1-4, with a weak D call TRBD1 (6 bases). The CDR3 is 14 residues long. Germline V gene data show CDR1 as SQVTM and CDR2 as ANQGSEA. Trimming removed 6 bases at V and 7 bases at J, with 18 bases between. The CDR3 loop reads CSVSNRVGSEKLFF. The CDR3 nucleotides are TGCAGCGTGAGTAACAGGGTCGGTAGTGAAAAACTGTTTTTT.

This chain uses TRBV20-1 with TRBJ1-5; D is uncertain. V lost 0 bases and J lost 1, with 7 bases in between. The CDR3 has 14 amino acids. Germline assignment: CDR1 DFQATT and CDR2 SNEGSKA (reference sequence). The DNA of the CDR3 is TGCAGTGCTAGAGATCATCACAGCAATCAGCCCCAGCATTTT. Translated, it gives CSARDHHSNQPQHF.

V usage is TRBV4-3 and J usage is TRBJ2-5, with 7 bases identical to TRBD1. The CDR3 runs to 15 residues. Trimming cost V 2 bases and J 5 bases; bases outside gene matches: 8. In germline, CDR1 is LGHNA, CDR2 YSLEER. CDR3 sequence (DNA): TGCGCCAGCAGCCAAAGGACAGGACGTGGGGAGACCCAGTACTTC. Amino acid sequence: CASSQRTGRGETQYF.

At least ten counts were recorded for this clonotype. CDR3 nucleotide sequence: TGTGCCAGCAGCCCGGGCGGCAATCAGCCCCAGCATTTT. Protein: CASSPGGNQPQHF. The V call is TRBV18, the J call TRBJ1-5; D gene uncertain. Trimming left V 8 bases short and J 2 bases short, with 10 bases between. The CDR3 is 13 amino acids. Germline CDR1 and CDR2: KGHSH and LQKENI. Variable domain in full (rest from reference TRBV18 and TRBJ1-5): NAGVMQNPRHLVRRRGQEARLRCSPMKGHSHVYWYRQLPEEGLKFMVYLQKENIIDESGMPKERFSAEFPKEGPSILRIQQVVRGDSAAYFCASSPGGNQPQHFGDGTRLSIL.

Remarks on this clonotype: At one end the junction does not follow the germline gene, possibly because of a read error. The rearrangement joins TRBV5-6 to TRBJ2-4, with 9 bases identical to TRBD2. The closer fit of TRBJ2-5 to the DNA end suggests the J call may be wrong. From germline, CDR1 is SGHDT and CDR2 YYEEEE. The CDR3 spans 15 residues. The CDR3 DNA reads TGTGTCAGCAGCTTGGGACTAGCAGGAGGGGAGACCCAGTACTTC. Translating gives CVSSLGLAGGETQYF.

This clonotype was detected only a few times. The V gene is TRBV4-1, the J gene TRBJ2-1, with D perhaps matching TRBD1 or TRBD2 (6 bases each). Germline CDR1 is MGHRA and CDR2 is YSYEKL. The CDR3 spans 13 residues. V was pared by 4 bases and J by 9 bases, with 13 bases between. The CDR3: CASSRDPGAEQFF. The CDR3 nucleotides are TGCGCCAGCAGCCGAGACCCGGGGGCTGAGCAGTTCTTC.

The sample holds a few counts of this clonotype. This chain joins TRBV7-2 and TRBJ2-3; D is undetermined. Germline assignment: CDR1 SGHTA and CDR2 FQGNSA. The CDR3 has 15 residues. Trimming shortened V by 5 bases and J by 0 bases, and 12 bases separated the two germline ends. The CDR3 DNA reads TGTGCCAGCAGCCGCCGCACGGCAAGCACAGATACGCAGTATTTT. Translating gives CASSRRTASTDTQYF.

This clonotype occurred many times. This rearrangement joins TRBV20-1 to TRBJ2-3; D remains ambiguous. The CDR3 has 11 residues. The germline CDR1 and CDR2 sequences are DFQATT and SNEGSKA (reference sequence). Trimming took off 3 bases at V and 6 bases at J, with 7 bases between the two ends. The CDR3 region is CSASAVDTQYF. As DNA, the CDR3 is TGCAGTGCTAGCGCAGTCGATACGCAGTATTTT.

In nucleotides, the CDR3 is TGTGCCACCACAACCCCGTCAAAAGGGAGCTATGGCTACACCTTC. It is translated as CATTTPSKGSYGYTF. J is TRBJ1-2 and V is TRBV6-5; D unclear. V gave up 10 bases and J gave up 4 bases, with 22 bases separating them. From germline, CDR1 is MNHEY and CDR2 SVGAGI. The CDR3 is made up of 15 amino acids.

This chain joins TRBV12-3 or TRBV12-4 and TRBJ2-1, with 11 bases fitting TRBD2. The ends lost 6 bases at V and 0 bases at J; junction bases unmatched: 16. This CDR3 is 20 amino acids long. The CDR3 spells CASRATLAGGRPSSYNEQFF. CDR3 DNA sequence: TGTGCCAGCAGGGCAACCCTAGCGGGGGGCCGACCGAGCTCCTACAATGAGCAGTTCTTC.

The chain carries TRBV20-1 and TRBJ2-1; the D is unclear. CDR3 length: 11 amino acids. Germline-derived CDR1 and CDR2 are DFQATT and SNEGSKA (reference sequence). Between the trimmed V and J ends, which lost 3 bases and 6 bases, there was a span of 6 bases. The CDR3 sequence: CSASSGNEQFF. In DNA form, the CDR3 reads TGCAGTGCTAGCTCTGGCAATGAGCAGTTCTTC.

This clonotype was seen a handful of times. The rearrangement links TRBV20-1 to TRBJ2-3; 8 positions agree with TRBD2. Germline V gene sequence: CDR1 DFQATT, CDR2 SNEGSKA (reference sequence). The CDR3 extends over 15 amino acids. V lost 5 bases and J lost 5; bases outside the gene matches: 12. The CDR3 here is CSAPEPGLGLDTQYF. CDR3 DNA sequence: TGCAGTGCTCCGGAACCGGGACTAGGTTTAGATACGCAGTATTTT.

The rearrangement links TRBV29-1 to TRBJ2-7, with D possibly matching TRBD1 (6 bases). Germline loops: CDR1 SQVTM, CDR2 ANQGSEA. This CDR3 contains 12 residues. The ends were cut back, 5 bases at V and 3 bases at J, with 11 bases in the middle. CDR3 sequence reads: CSVNIQGYEQYF. CDR3 coding DNA: TGCAGCGTTAATATACAGGGCTACGAGCAGTACTTC.

The chain is built from TRBV28 and TRBJ1-2; 8 nucleotides line up with TRBD1. V lost 1 base and J lost 2; bases outside the gene matches: 9. The CDR3 sequence is 17 residues long. In germline, CDR1 is MDHEN, CDR2 SYDVKM. CDR3 loop: CASSLFGTGFRNYGYTF. The CDR3 DNA follows: TGTGCCAGCAGTTTATTTGGGACAGGATTCCGCAACTATGGCTACACCTTC.

In this sample, this clonotype turned up once. The rearrangement joins TRBV5-6 to TRBJ2-4; unclear D gene. The germline V and J ends were trimmed by 0 bases and 13 bases, with 14 bases remaining between them. The CDR3 runs to 13 residues. Per germline, CDR1 SGHDT and CDR2 YYEEEE. CDR3 loop: CASSLEGACPQYF. The CDR3 DNA is TGTGCCAGCAGCTTGGAGGGCGCCTGCCCCCAGTACTTC.

This chain joins TRBV7-9 and TRBJ2-7, with TRBD1 as a possible D gene (6 bases). Germline values: CDR1 SEHNR, CDR2 FQNEAQ (reference sequence). This CDR3 is built from 13 residues. V was pared by 5 bases and J by 7 bases, with 15 bases between. The CDR3 sequence: CASSRTDANEQYF. The CDR3 nucleotides read TGTGCCAGCAGCCGGACAGACGCCAATGAGCAGTACTTC.

This clonotype was observed a few times. One end of the junction fails to match germline, which may point to a read error. The genes are TRBV7-7 and TRBJ2-5; D is uncertain. The CDR3 is 15 amino acids. Germline assignment: CDR1 SSHAT and CDR2 FNYEAQ (reference sequence). CDR3 sequence (DNA): TGTGCTAGCAGCCAATCCATGTCTCTTCGGGAGACCCAGTACTTC. Translated: CASSQSMSLRETQYF.

This clonotype was seen a single time. V is TRBV29-1 and J is TRBJ2-3; the match to TRBD2 covers 16 bases. The CDR3 is 15 residues long. Germline V gene data show CDR1 as SQVTM and CDR2 as ANQGSEA. V shed 3 bases, J shed 5 bases, and the junction held 2 bases outside the gene matches. CDR3 loop: CSVEGLAGGIDTQYF. In nucleotides, the CDR3 is TGCAGCGTTGAGGGACTAGCGGGGGGGATAGATACGCAGTATTTT.

The chain employs TRBV5-6 and TRBJ1-1; D is uncertain. The ends were cut back, 1 base at V and 4 bases at J, with 11 bases in the middle. This CDR3 is built from 14 residues. Germline-derived CDR1 and CDR2 are SGHDT and YYEEEE. The CDR3 nucleotides are TGTGCCAGCAGCTTGACACCTTGGGTCACTGAAGCTTTCTTT. It yields the protein CASSLTPWVTEAFF.

This clonotype was observed a few times. The chain joins TRBV20-1 to TRBJ1-2; TRBD1 is a possible D gene (6 bases). The CDR3 sequence is 11 residues long. V was pared by 2 bases and J by 6 bases, with 7 bases between. The germline gives CDR1 DFQATT, CDR2 SNEGSKA (reference sequence). CDR3 sequence (DNA): TGCAGTGCTAGACAGGGGAATGGCTACACCTTC. Translating it yields CSARQGNGYTF.

This chain joins TRBV28 and TRBJ2-3; TRBD2 matches 11 bases. Germline V gene data show CDR1 as MDHEN and CDR2 as SYDVKM. The CDR3 extends over 16 amino acids. J was trimmed by 4 bases and V by 5 bases; bases with no gene match: 8. The CDR3 DNA reads as TGTGCCAGCAGTCTACTAGCGGGGGTGCCTTCAGATACGCAGTATTTT. Protein sequence: CASSLLAGVPSDTQYF.

The chain recombines TRBV3-1 with TRBJ1-2; D unresolved. With 3 bases removed from V and 4 bases from J, the gap between germline ends came to 6 bases. This CDR3 is built from 12 residues. The germline gives CDR1 LGHDT, CDR2 YNNKEL (reference sequence). Here the CDR3 DNA reads TGTGCCAGCAGCCAGTCGACCTATGGCTACACCTTC. Encoded protein: CASSQSTYGYTF.

V is TRBV10-3 and J is TRBJ2-7; TRBD1 is a possible D gene (5 bases). The CDR3 is 16 residues long. Trimming removed 3 bases at V and 4 bases at J, with 19 bases between. Germline assignment: CDR1 ENHRY and CDR2 SYGVKD. The CDR3 sequence is CAISDGGAVGEYEQYF. For the CDR3, the DNA is TGTGCCATCAGTGATGGTGGGGCCGTCGGTGAGTACGAGCAGTACTTC.

This chain joins TRBV9 and TRBJ2-7, with D perhaps TRBD2 (6 bases). V was cut by 4 bases and J by 7 bases, with 15 bases left in between. CDR1 and CDR2 (germline): SGDLS, YYNGEE. The CDR3 sequence is 13 residues long. CDR3 sequence: CASSKGSSVEQYF. The CDR3 DNA is TGTGCCAGCAGCAAGGGGTCTAGCGTTGAGCAGTACTTC.

This rearrangement joins TRBV4-3 to TRBJ2-3; 7 bases agree with TRBD2. The length of the CDR3 is 15 residues. Looked up from germline, CDR1 is LGHNA and CDR2 is YSLEER. The V gene end was trimmed by 0 bases and the J gene end by 3 bases; junction bases not matched to a gene: 3. The CDR3 DNA sequence: TGCGCCAGCAGCCAAGAACTGGGGGGGACAGATACGCAGTATTTT. Translating it yields CASSQELGGTDTQYF.

The rearrangement joins TRBV3-1 to TRBJ1-2; a possible D gene is TRBD1 (5 bases). Trimming left V 3 bases short and J 5 bases short, with 13 bases between. Germline-derived CDR1 and CDR2 are LGHDT and YNNKEL (reference sequence). The CDR3 spans 14 residues. The CDR3: CASSQAGLSYGYTF. The CDR3 DNA reads as TGTGCCAGCAGCCAGGCAGGGCTAAGTTATGGCTACACCTTC.

This sequence joins TRBV27 and TRBJ1-1, with 7 positions matching TRBD1. Germline values: CDR1 MNHEY, CDR2 SMNVEV (reference sequence). V lost 2 bases and J lost 1; bases outside the gene matches: 1. This CDR3 region has 14 residues. The CDR3 protein is CASSLGDRNTEAFF. The CDR3, as DNA: TGTGCCAGCAGTTTAGGGGACAGGAACACTGAAGCTTTCTTT.

This clonotype was recorded at least ten times. The chain employs TRBV7-2 and TRBJ2-7, with unresolved D. The CDR3 runs 12 residues. Between the trimmed V and J ends, which lost 4 bases and 1 base, there was a span of 5 bases. Looked up from germline, CDR1 is SGHTA and CDR2 is FQGNSA. This CDR3 is CASSSPSYEQYF. Written as DNA, the CDR3 is TGTGCCAGCAGCTCCCCGTCCTACGAGCAGTACTTC.

This clonotype was seen more than once but under ten times. The junction and the germline gene differ at one end; a read error may be behind it. The V gene is TRBV2, the J gene TRBJ2-1; tentatively, D is TRBD2 (6 bases). The CDR3 consists of 12 residues. Germline assignment: CDR1 SNHLY and CDR2 FYNNEI. DNA of the CDR3: TGCGCCAGCCGGAGGGATGGGAATGAGCAGTTCTTC. Its translation is CASRRDGNEQFF.

The chain couples TRBV10-3 to TRBJ1-1, with 7 positions matching TRBD1. Germline assignment: CDR1 ENHRY and CDR2 SYGVKD. This CDR3 contains 15 residues. V lost 8 bases to trimming and J lost 4 bases; unmatched junction nucleotides: 13. CDR3 DNA: TGTGCCATCGCCCGTTCGACAGGGAGGGTCACTGAAGCTTTCTTT. As protein: CAIARSTGRVTEAFF.